Listed below are T cell receptor beta chains from one sample, sequenced in a study of blood T cell repertoires in COVID-19. TCRdb's copy holds only in-frame clones and misses some; the assay was immunoSEQ multiplex PCR. The data contain over 150,000 clones, approximately 84% of them singletons. Sequenced: peripheral blood. The receptor set was obtained from a man in his forties with acute or convalescent COVID-19. CDR3s include the opening cysteine and the closing phenylalanine or tryptophan. The order of the fields is J gene, D gene, clone size, CDR3 length, V gene, CDR3 DNA, CDR3 protein. A D gene is named only where the DNA matches it firmly. A row's size may be missing; if present it is once, few, many or a size class.

>TRBJ1-2|NA|once|13|TRBV27
TGTGCCAGCAGTTCGGGGTGGGTGAGCGGCTACACCTTC
CASSSGWVSGYTF
>TRBJ2-5|TRBD1|NA|18|TRBV24-1
TGTGCCACCAGTGACCGTTGCTGCTGGACAGGGGGAAGAGAGACCCAGTACTTC
CATSDRCCWTGGRETQYF
>TRBJ2-1|TRBD2|few|21|TRBV5-1
TGCGCCAGCAGCCCACTTCCCGGGACTAGCGGGGGGGCTCAATCCTACAATGAGCAGTTCTTC
CASSPLPGTSGGAQSYNEQFF
>TRBJ1-4|NA|once|15|TRBV7-2
TGTGCCAGCAGCCCGACAGCCCCAACTAATGAAAAACTGTTTTTT
CASSPTAPTNEKLFF
>TRBJ1-2|NA|NA|11|TRBV24-1
TGTGCCACCAGTGACCGCGGTGGCTACACCTTC
CATSDRGGYTF
>TRBJ1-5|NA|NA|13|TRBV5-1
TGCGCCAGCTCCAGGGGAAGCAATCAGCCCCAGCATTTT
CASSRGSNQPQHF
>TRBJ1-5|NA|NA|18|TRBV4-3
TGCGCCAGCAGCCAAGATGGTCCGCGGGGGACGAGCAATCAGCCCCAGCATTTT
CASSQDGPRGTSNQPQHF
>TRBJ2-5|TRBD1|NA|14|TRBV30
TGTGCCTGGAGGGTCGCCGGGACAGGGGAGACCCAGTACTTC
CAWRVAGTGETQYF
>TRBJ1-1|TRBD1|once|14|TRBV10-3
TGTGCCATCAGGACCGGGACAGTCAACACTGAAGCTTTCTTT
CAIRTGTVNTEAFF
>TRBJ1-3|NA|NA|16|TRBV11-2
TGTGCCAGCAGCCAGTACCGGGACACCTCTGGAAACACCATATATTTT
CASSQYRDTSGNTIYF
>TRBJ2-3|TRBD2|NA|15|TRBV7-9
TGTGCCAGCAGCCCTCTAGCGGGTGGATCAGATACGCAGTATTTT
CASSPLAGGSDTQYF
>TRBJ2-3|TRBD2|NA|14|TRBV19
TGTGCCAGTAGTCCGGGACTAGCTATAGATACGCAGTATTTT
CASSPGLAIDTQYF
>TRBJ2-3|NA|NA|13|TRBV5-1
TGCGCCAGCAGAAAGGGGGTTGGAGATACGCAGTATTTT
CASRKGVGDTQYF
>TRBJ1-1|NA|NA|13|TRBV5-4
TGTGCCAGCAGCCTACAGGCAACCCCTGAAGCTTTCTTT
CASSLQATPEAFF
>TRBJ2-7|TRBD2|NA|18|TRBV5-1
TGCGCCAGCAGCCTTTATTCCCCCAGCGGGGGACAAACCTACGAGCAGTACTTC
CASSLYSPSGGQTYEQYF
>TRBJ2-1|NA|NA|13|TRBV14
TGTGCCAGCAGCCAAAGTCAGGGCAATGAGCAGTTCTTC
CASSQSQGNEQFF
>TRBJ1-3|NA|NA|13|TRBV29-1
TGCAGCGCACAGAGATACTCTGGAAACACCATATATTTT
CSAQRYSGNTIYF
>TRBJ1-4|TRBD1|once|16|TRBV18
TGTGCCAGCTCACCTCTAGGGGGACAGGGAGATGAAAAACTGTTTTTT
CASSPLGGQGDEKLFF
>TRBJ2-1|NA|NA|12|TRBV7-9
TGTGCCAGCAGCCTCCAAGCGAATGAGCAGTTCTTC
CASSLQANEQFF
>TRBJ2-7|TRBD1|NA|16|TRBV24-1
TGTGCCACCAGTGAACACAGGGACAGGATTCCCTACGAGCAGTACTTC
CATSEHRDRIPYEQYF
>TRBJ2-2|NA|NA|13|TRBV11-2
TGTGCCAGCAGCTATACGAACACCGGGGAGCTGTTTTTT
CASSYTNTGELFF
>TRBJ1-2|TRBD1|NA|15|TRBV6-5
TGTGCCACCTCGAAACCTGGGACAGGGGCTTCTGGCTACACCTTC
CATSKPGTGASGYTF
>TRBJ1-5|NA|few|18|TRBV15
TGTGCCACCAGCAGAGTAGCGGGGTGGAGAACTCCCAATCAGCCCCAGCATTTT
CATSRVAGWRTPNQPQHF
>TRBJ2-7|TRBD1|NA|12|TRBV10-3
TGTGCCACCGCAGGGGGCTCCTACGAGCAGTACTTC
CATAGGSYEQYF
>TRBJ1-2|NA|NA|11|TRBV2
TGTGCCAGCAGTCTAGGCGGGGGCTACACCTTC
CASSLGGGYTF
>TRBJ2-7|TRBD2|NA|13|TRBV12-3/TRBV12-4
TGTGCCAGCAGTTTAGGCGGGACTAGCGAGCAGTACTTC
CASSLGGTSEQYF
>TRBJ2-7|TRBD1|NA|14|TRBV5-1
TGCGCCAGCAGCGCCTCACAGGGGTTCTACGAGCAGTACTTC
CASSASQGFYEQYF
>TRBJ1-1|NA|NA|14|TRBV3-1/TRBV3-2
TGTGCCAGCAGCCAAGATCGCCGGGGCACTGAAGCTTTCTTT
CASSQDRRGTEAFF